These 14 T cell receptor beta chains were sequenced from one sample in a study of Graves' ophthalmopathy and Graves' hyperthyroidism. TCR beta CDR3 amplification used RNA transcripts. After a first-round RT-PCR with HTBI primers, a second-round multiplex PCR was run. TCRdb re-analysed the multiplex PCR reads in MiXCR, keeping a single row per CDR3 protein. The sample records 650,000 to 900,000 distinct CDR3 sequences, approximately 40% being singletons. Material: peripheral blood. All receptors come from an adult man with Graves' ophthalmopathy.

This chain links TRBV7-9 with TRBJ2-3, with D unresolved. Trimming left V 10 bases short and J 0 bases short, with 11 bases between. The CDR3 is 13 amino acids. Germline V CDR1 and CDR2: SEHNR, FQNEAQ (reference sequence). CDR3: CANADSSTDTQYF. CDR3 in DNA: TGTGCCAACGCAGATTCTAGCACAGATACGCAGTATTTT.

This clonotype was observed a few times. V usage is TRBV7-2 and J usage is TRBJ2-5, with a weak D call TRBD1 (5 bases). V was shortened by 5 bases and J by 2 bases, with 15 bases between the two germline ends. The CDR3 consists of 15 residues. The V gene's germline CDR1 is SGHTA and CDR2 FQGNSA. The CDR3 sequence: CASSRSQGTQETQYF. The CDR3 region has the DNA TGTGCCAGCAGCCGATCCCAGGGTACTCAAGAGACCCAGTACTTC.

This clonotype was observed once. This rearrangement joins TRBV7-2 to TRBJ2-6; D unresolved. V lost 5 bases, J lost 0 bases, and 8 bases lay in between. Germline V gives CDR1 SGHTA, CDR2 FQGNSA. The CDR3 totals 15 residues. This CDR3 reads CASSQAVSGANVLTF. The CDR3 DNA reads as TGTGCCAGCAGCCAAGCAGTCTCTGGGGCCAACGTCCTGACTTTC.

Worth noting for this clonotype: At one end the junction does not follow the germline gene, possibly because of a read error. This chain connects TRBV10-3 to TRBJ2-7, with 7 nucleotides matching TRBD2. Germline CDR1 and CDR2: ENHRY and SYGVKD. CDR3 length: 14 amino acids. The DNA of the CDR3 is TGTGCCAGCAGTGAATCGGGGGAGGGTTACGAGCAGTACTTC. This sequence encodes CASSESGEGYEQYF.

With regard to this clonotype: Being one base from a much bigger clone, this may be a read error. The conserved final phenylalanine or tryptophan is absent from the CDR3, which likely points to a read error. CDR3 region: CASSDPSNYEQYL. CDR3 sequence (DNA): TGTGCCAGCAGTGACCCTAGCAACTACGAGCAGTACCTC. V gene TRBV2 combines with J gene TRBJ2-7, with D possibly TRBD2 on 5 matching bases. Between the trimmed V and J ends, which lost 3 bases and 3 bases, there was a span of 9 bases. This CDR3 is 13 amino acids long. The germline CDR1 and CDR2 sequences are SNHLY and FYNNEI.

Comment on this clonotype: The junction departs from the called germline gene at one end, perhaps through a read error. The chain employs TRBV10-3 and TRBJ2-7; 10 nucleotides align to TRBD2. In germline, CDR1 is ENHRY, CDR2 SYGVKD. This CDR3 has 15 residues. Written as DNA, the CDR3 is TGTGCCAGCAGTTACTCCACTAGCGGGGTTCACGAGCAGTACTTC. Its translation is CASSYSTSGVHEQYF.

This clonotype was seen at least ten times. V is TRBV7-8 and J is TRBJ1-6; D gene uncertain. From germline, CDR1 is SGHVS and CDR2 FQNEAQ. The CDR3 sequence is 13 residues long. V lost 8 bases and J 5 bases, leaving 10 bases between the germline ends. CDR3 coding DNA: TGTGCCAGCGCGGGGTCTCATAATTCACCCCTCCACTTT. Protein product: CASAGSHNSPLHF.

This clonotype appeared a few times. The rearrangement links TRBV6-5 to TRBJ2-7, with D maybe TRBD2 (6 bases). CDR1 is MNHEY, CDR2 SVGAGI, per germline. The CDR3 covers 15 residues. Trimming cost V 5 bases and J 1 base, with 15 bases left between them. CDR3 in DNA: TGTGCCAGCAGTCCAGGCGGGGCGGATTCCTACGAGCAGTACTTC. Protein product: CASSPGGADSYEQYF.

The chain links TRBV5-5 to TRBJ1-4; D may be TRBD1 (6 bases). This CDR3 is built from 14 residues. CDR1 is SGHKS and CDR2 is YYEKEE in the germline V gene (reference sequence). The V end was cut by 4 bases, the J end by 8 bases, with 15 bases between. The CDR3 sequence: CASSAYRESEKLFF. The CDR3 DNA reads as TGTGCCAGCAGCGCTTACAGGGAGAGCGAAAAACTGTTTTTT.

This sequence joins TRBV9 and TRBJ2-5, with D perhaps assigned TRBD1 or TRBD2 (5 bases each). This CDR3 comprises 13 residues. Germline CDR1 and CDR2: SGDLS and YYNGEE. The V end was cut by 0 bases, the J end by 11 bases, with 14 bases between. Here the CDR3 reads CASSVAHGGEQYF. CDR3 nucleotide sequence: TGTGCCAGCAGCGTAGCTCATGGGGGTGAGCAGTACTTC.

Worth noting for this clonotype: The junction differs from germline at one of its ends, possibly a read error. The chain combines TRBV25-1 with TRBJ1-5; possibly TRBD1 for D (5 bases). The CDR3 consists of 13 residues. CDR1 is MGHDK and CDR2 is SYGVNS in the germline V gene. The CDR3 sequence is CASNGHSDQPQHF. The CDR3 bases are TGTGCCAGCAACGGACATAGCGATCAGCCCCAGCATTTT.

This clonotype occurred a few times. The chain employs TRBV9 and TRBJ1-6; D remains ambiguous. Trimming removed 5 bases at V and 4 bases at J, with 10 bases between. This CDR3 region has 14 residues. Germline-derived CDR1 and CDR2 are SGDLS and YYNGEE. This chain's CDR3 is CASSSGLYNSPLHF. In nucleotides, the CDR3 is TGTGCCAGCAGTTCGGGCCTTTATAATTCACCCCTCCACTTT.

This clonotype was detected a few times. The rearrangement joins TRBV20-1 to TRBJ2-5; no definite D call. CDR1 is DFQATT, CDR2 SNEGSKA, per germline (reference sequence). This CDR3 contains 12 residues. Trimming pared 1 base from V and 0 bases from J, leaving 3 bases between. The CDR3 coding sequence is TGCAGTGCTAGAGGGGACCAAGAGACCCAGTACTTC. Encoded protein: CSARGDQETQYF.

This clonotype was seen repeatedly, ten times or more. J is TRBJ2-2 and V is TRBV7-9; D uncertain. Germline values: CDR1 SEHNR, CDR2 FQNEAQ (reference sequence). Trimming cost V 5 bases and J 5 bases, with 12 bases left between them. CDR3 size: 14 residues. CDR3 in amino acids: CASSHTVGTGELFF. The CDR3 DNA sequence: TGTGCCAGCAGCCATACAGTCGGGACCGGGGAGCTGTTTTTT.